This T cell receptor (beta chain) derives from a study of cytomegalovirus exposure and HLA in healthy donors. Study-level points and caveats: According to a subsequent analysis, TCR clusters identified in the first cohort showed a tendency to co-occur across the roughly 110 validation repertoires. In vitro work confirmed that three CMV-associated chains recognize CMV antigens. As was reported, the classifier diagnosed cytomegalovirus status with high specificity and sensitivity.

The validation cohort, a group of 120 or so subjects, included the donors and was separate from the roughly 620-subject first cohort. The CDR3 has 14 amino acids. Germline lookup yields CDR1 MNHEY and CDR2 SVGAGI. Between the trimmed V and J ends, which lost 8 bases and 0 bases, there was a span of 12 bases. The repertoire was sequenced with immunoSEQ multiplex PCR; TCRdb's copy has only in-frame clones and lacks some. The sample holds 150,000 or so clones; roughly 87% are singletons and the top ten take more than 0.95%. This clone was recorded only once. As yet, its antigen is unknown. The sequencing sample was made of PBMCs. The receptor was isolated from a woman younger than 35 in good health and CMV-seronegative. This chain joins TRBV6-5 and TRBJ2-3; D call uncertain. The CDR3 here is CASRAVPSTDTQYF. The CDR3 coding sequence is TGTGCCAGCCGTGCGGTACCTAGCACAGATACGCAGTATTTT.